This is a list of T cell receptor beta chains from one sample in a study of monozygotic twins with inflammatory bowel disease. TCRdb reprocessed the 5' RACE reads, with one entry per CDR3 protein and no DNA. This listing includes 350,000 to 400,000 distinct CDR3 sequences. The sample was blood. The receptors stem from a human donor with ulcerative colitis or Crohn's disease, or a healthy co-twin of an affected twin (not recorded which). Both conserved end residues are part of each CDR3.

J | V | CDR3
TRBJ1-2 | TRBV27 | CASSLSSGRDGYTF
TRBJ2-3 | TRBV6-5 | CASSYRGSTTDTQYF
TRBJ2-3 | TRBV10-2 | CASSGGTGGDTQYF
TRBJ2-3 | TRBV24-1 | CATSDLERYTQYF
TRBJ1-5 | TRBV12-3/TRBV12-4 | CASSLGSNNQPQHF
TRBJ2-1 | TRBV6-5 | CASSFRWSSYNEQFF
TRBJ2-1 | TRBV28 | CASSLSLLAGGALDEQFF
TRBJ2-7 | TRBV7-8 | CASSLPEGHEGDRFRREYF
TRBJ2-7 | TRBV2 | CASSEAPIYEQYF
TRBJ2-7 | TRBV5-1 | CASSLDSIVSYEQYF
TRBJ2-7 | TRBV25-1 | CASSDRDRGFYEQYF
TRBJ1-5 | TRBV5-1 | CASSSQASGEPQHF
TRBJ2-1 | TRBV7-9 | CASSSTGTYRVNEQFF
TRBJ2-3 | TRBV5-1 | CASSPSGRGGRTDTQYF
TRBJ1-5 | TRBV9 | CASSVGGTGNQPQHF
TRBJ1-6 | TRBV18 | CASSSERGQSPLHF
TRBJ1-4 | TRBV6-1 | CASSRRQGLELEKLFF
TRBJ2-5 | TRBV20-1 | CSARVSGGAGETQYF
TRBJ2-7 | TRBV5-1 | CASSLGGENEQYF
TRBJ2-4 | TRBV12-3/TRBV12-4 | CASSPGTENIQYF